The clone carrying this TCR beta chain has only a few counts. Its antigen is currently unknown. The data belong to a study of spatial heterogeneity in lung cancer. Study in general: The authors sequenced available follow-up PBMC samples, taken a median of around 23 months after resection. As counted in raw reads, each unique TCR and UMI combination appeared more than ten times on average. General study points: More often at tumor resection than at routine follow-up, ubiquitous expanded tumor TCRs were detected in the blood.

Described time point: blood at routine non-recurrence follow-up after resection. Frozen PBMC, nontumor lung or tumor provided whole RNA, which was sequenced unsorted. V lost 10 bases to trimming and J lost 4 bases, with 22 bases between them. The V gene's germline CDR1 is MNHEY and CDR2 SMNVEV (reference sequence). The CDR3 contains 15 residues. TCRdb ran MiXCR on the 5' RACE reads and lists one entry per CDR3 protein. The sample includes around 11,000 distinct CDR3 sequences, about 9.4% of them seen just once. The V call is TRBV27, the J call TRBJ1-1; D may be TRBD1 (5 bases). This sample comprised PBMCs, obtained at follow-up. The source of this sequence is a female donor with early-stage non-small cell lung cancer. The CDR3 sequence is CATLTSLGQTTEAFF. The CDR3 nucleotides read TGTGCCACTCTGACCAGCCTGGGGCAGACCACTGAAGCTTTCTTT.